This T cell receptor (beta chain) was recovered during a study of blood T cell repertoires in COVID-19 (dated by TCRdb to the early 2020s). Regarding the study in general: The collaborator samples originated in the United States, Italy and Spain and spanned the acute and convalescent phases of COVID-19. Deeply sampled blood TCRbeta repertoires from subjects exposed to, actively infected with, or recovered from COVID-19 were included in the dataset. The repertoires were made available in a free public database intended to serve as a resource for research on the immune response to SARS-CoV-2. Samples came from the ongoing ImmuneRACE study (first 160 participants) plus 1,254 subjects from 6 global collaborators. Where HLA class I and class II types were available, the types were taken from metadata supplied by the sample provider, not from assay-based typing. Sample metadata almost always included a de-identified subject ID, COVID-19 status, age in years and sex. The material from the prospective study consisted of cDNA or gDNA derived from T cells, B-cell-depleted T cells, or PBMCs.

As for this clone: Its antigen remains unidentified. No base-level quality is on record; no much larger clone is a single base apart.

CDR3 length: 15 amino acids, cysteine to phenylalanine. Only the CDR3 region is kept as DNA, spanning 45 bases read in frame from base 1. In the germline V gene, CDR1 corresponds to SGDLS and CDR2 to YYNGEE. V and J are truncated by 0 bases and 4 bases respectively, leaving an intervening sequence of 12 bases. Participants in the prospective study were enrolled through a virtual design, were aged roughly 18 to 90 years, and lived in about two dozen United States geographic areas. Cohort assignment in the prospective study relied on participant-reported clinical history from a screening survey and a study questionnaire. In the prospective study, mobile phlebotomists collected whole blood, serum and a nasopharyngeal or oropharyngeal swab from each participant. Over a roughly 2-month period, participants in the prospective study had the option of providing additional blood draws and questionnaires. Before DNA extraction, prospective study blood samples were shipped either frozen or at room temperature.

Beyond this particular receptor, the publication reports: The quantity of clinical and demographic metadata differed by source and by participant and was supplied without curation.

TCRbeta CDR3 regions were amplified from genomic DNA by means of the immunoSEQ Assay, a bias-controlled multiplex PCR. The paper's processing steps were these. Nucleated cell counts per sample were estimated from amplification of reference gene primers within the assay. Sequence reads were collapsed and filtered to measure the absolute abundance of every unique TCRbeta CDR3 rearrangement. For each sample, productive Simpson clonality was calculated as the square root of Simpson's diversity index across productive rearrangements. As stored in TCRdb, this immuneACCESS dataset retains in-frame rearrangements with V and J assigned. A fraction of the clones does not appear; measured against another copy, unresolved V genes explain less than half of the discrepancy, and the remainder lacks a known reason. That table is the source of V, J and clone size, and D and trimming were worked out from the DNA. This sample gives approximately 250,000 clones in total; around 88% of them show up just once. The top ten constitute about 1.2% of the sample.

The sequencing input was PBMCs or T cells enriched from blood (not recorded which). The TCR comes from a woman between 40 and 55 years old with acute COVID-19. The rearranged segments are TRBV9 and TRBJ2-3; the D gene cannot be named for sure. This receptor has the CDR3 CASSVGPSVADTQYF. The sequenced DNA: TGTGCCAGCAGCGTAGGGCCCTCAGTTGCAGATACGCAGTATTTT.